Listed here are 18 T cell receptor beta chains from one sample, sequenced in a study of shared clonotypes between healthy human individuals. The table came from immunoSEQ multiplex PCR; TCRdb's copy has only in-frame clones and leaves some out. The sample carries about 2.4 million clones, 90% to 95% recorded once. Material: naive CD4+ T cells from PBMCs. Subset here: CD45RA+ positively selected. The receptors were sampled from a man aged 18 to 29 in good health. Some clones in this sample may be carry-over from other donors' samples.

In this sample, this clone turned up once. The rearrangement links TRBV5-1 to TRBJ2-1; maybe TRBD2 (6 bases). Germline loops: CDR1 SGHRS, CDR2 YFSETQ. Trimming took off 7 bases at V and 0 bases at J, with 14 bases between the two ends. CDR3 size: 15 residues. The CDR3 loop is CASRSAGSSYNEQFF. CDR3 bases: TGCGCCAGCCGGTCGGCGGGGAGCTCCTACAATGAGCAGTTCTTC.

The chain recombines TRBV6-5 with TRBJ1-1; no reliable D call. The CDR3 sequence is 13 residues long. V lost 6 bases to trimming and J lost 1 base, with 9 bases between them. The germline gives CDR1 MNHEY, CDR2 SVGAGI. The CDR3 sequence is CASSLNSNTEAFF. CDR3 nucleotide sequence: TGTGCCAGCAGCCTAAACTCGAACACTGAAGCTTTCTTT.

The gene calls are TRBV27 and TRBJ1-1; D unclear. V lost 8 bases to trimming and J lost 11 bases, with 15 bases between them. This CDR3 has 11 amino acids. The V gene's germline CDR1 is MNHEY and CDR2 SMNVEV (reference sequence). CDR3: CASGARLGAFF. CDR3 nucleotides: TGTGCCAGCGGTGCGAGACTCGGGGCTTTCTTT.

This clone was observed a few times. This rearrangement joins TRBV28 to TRBJ1-4, with 8 bases matching TRBD1. This CDR3 spans 15 amino acids. V lost 5 bases to trimming and J lost 0 bases; unmatched junction nucleotides: 2. Per the germline V gene, CDR1 is MDHEN and CDR2 is SYDVKM. CDR3 coding DNA: TGTGCCAGCAGTGACAGGGGCGCAACTAATGAAAAACTGTTTTTT. Translating gives CASSDRGATNEKLFF. Based on the CDR3 plus reference TRBV28 and TRBJ1-4, the full variable domain is DVKVTQSSRYLVKRTGEKVFLECVQDMDHENMFWYRQDPGLGLRLIYFSYDVKMKEKGDIPEGYSVSREKKERFSLILESASTNQTSMYLCASSDRGATNEKLFFGSGTQLSVL.

This clone has a handful of counts. The chain links TRBV20-1 to TRBJ1-1; D possibly corresponds to TRBD1 (5 bases). This CDR3 has 11 residues. V lost 2 bases to trimming and J lost 10 bases, with 11 bases between them. Germline values: CDR1 DFQATT, CDR2 SNEGSKA (reference sequence). The CDR3 sequence: CSARQGRGAFF. The CDR3 bases are TGCAGTGCTAGACAGGGTAGAGGAGCTTTCTTT.

The chain is built from TRBV27 and TRBJ2-1; tentatively, D is TRBD2 (5 bases). Germline V gene sequence: CDR1 MNHEY, CDR2 SMNVEV (reference sequence). V lost 3 bases and J 9 bases, leaving 12 bases between the germline ends. The CDR3 extends over 13 amino acids. CDR3 loop: CASSFPLAGEQFF. The CDR3 bases are TGTGCCAGCAGTTTCCCCCTAGCCGGTGAGCAGTTCTTC.

J is TRBJ2-7 and V is TRBV6-4; no definite D call. V was pared by 2 bases and J by 0 bases, with 8 bases between. Germline CDR1 MRHNA, CDR2 SNTAGT. The CDR3 has 14 amino acids. The CDR3 DNA is TGTGCCAGCAGTGACGTTCGTAACTCCTACGAGCAGTACTTC. Its translation: CASSDVRNSYEQYF.

This clone was found a few times. The V call is TRBV28, the J call TRBJ1-2; D is perhaps TRBD1 (5 bases). The CDR3 has 16 amino acids. Per germline, CDR1 MDHEN and CDR2 SYDVKM. V shed 3 bases and J shed 5 bases, with 19 bases lying between them. CDR3 DNA sequence: TGTGCCAGCAGTTTCCCTTCGGGAGGGGATCTTTATGGCTACACCTTC. Its protein is CASSFPSGGDLYGYTF.

V is TRBV9 and J is TRBJ2-5; 8 positions match TRBD1. CDR1 is SGDLS, CDR2 YYNGEE, per germline. The V gene end was trimmed by 0 bases and the J gene end by 1 base; junction bases not matched to a gene: 5. The CDR3 is made up of 16 amino acids. CDR3 residues: CASSVGVGTGQETQYF. The CDR3 bases are TGTGCCAGCAGCGTAGGGGTGGGGACAGGCCAAGAGACCCAGTACTTC.

The V call is TRBV6-6, the J call TRBJ1-4; no clear D gene. CDR3 length equals 16 residues. Per the germline V gene, CDR1 is MNHNY and CDR2 is SVGAGI (reference sequence). The ends were cut back, 0 bases at V and 0 bases at J, with 8 bases in the middle. CDR3: CASSYSSGSTNEKLFF. For the CDR3, the DNA is TGTGCCAGCAGTTACTCTAGCGGGTCAACTAATGAAAAACTGTTTTTT.

This clone is a singleton in its sample. The junction shows a germline mismatch at one end, possibly a read error. J is TRBJ2-2 and V is TRBV7-8, with 9 bases aligning to TRBD1. This CDR3 region has 17 residues. CDR1 and CDR2 from the germline V gene are SGHVS and FQNEAQ. CDR3: CANSPRDRARGTGELFF. CDR3 sequence (DNA): TGTGCCAACAGCCCCCGGGACAGGGCCCGGGGCACCGGGGAGCTGTTTTTT.

The table lists this clone with a few counts. This sequence joins TRBV19 and TRBJ1-5; TRBD1 matches 7 bases. From germline, CDR1 is LNHDA and CDR2 SQIVND (reference sequence). With V trimmed by 7 bases and J by 3 bases, 9 bases remained unmatched. CDR3 length: 15 amino acids. For the CDR3, the DNA is TGTGCCAGTACTACGACAGGGTACCCCAATCAGCCCCAGCATTTT. Its translation is CASTTTGYPNQPQHF.

This chain joins TRBV19 and TRBJ1-2, with D uncertain. Germline V gene data show CDR1 as LNHDA and CDR2 as SQIVND (reference sequence). V lost 5 bases and J lost 4, with 8 bases in between. The CDR3 has 12 residues. This chain's CDR3 is CASSPQTYGYTF. In DNA form, the CDR3 reads TGTGCCAGTAGTCCTCAGACCTATGGCTACACCTTC.

This chain joins TRBV29-1 and TRBJ2-7; TRBD2 agrees at 7 bases. J lost 3 bases, V lost 7 bases, and 3 bases had no gene match. The CDR3 contains 11 residues. The germline V gene encodes CDR1 SQVTM and CDR2 ANQGSEA. CDR3 nucleotides: TGCAGCGGGGTAGCGGGCTACGAGCAGTACTTC. As protein: CSGVAGYEQYF.

V gene TRBV7-2 combines with J gene TRBJ1-2; D is ambiguous. The CDR3 extends over 12 amino acids. Germline lookup yields CDR1 SGHTA and CDR2 FQGNSA. V lost 4 bases and J lost 8, with 11 bases in between. The CDR3 DNA follows: TGTGCCAGCAGCTCACTATCAAGGGGCTACACCTTC. It is translated as CASSSLSRGYTF.

The V call is TRBV19, the J call TRBJ1-5, with D possibly matching TRBD1 (6 bases). The CDR3 sequence is 15 residues long. Per germline, CDR1 LNHDA and CDR2 SQIVND (reference sequence). The V and J ends lost 4 bases and 5 bases respectively, with 15 bases between them. Here the CDR3 DNA reads TGTGCCAGTAGTACCCTACCGGGGGGCTATCAGCCCCAGCATTTT. This sequence encodes CASSTLPGGYQPQHF.

This clone was observed a single time. The chain has TRBV9 and TRBJ1-6; no definite D call. The CDR3 consists of 13 residues. Germline V gene sequence: CDR1 SGDLS, CDR2 YYNGEE. The V gene lost 5 bases and the J gene lost 5 bases, with 8 bases spanning the gap. The CDR3 DNA follows: TGTGCCAGCAGTGTACTAAATAATTCACCCCTCCACTTT. Translated: CASSVLNNSPLHF. The full variable domain, completed using reference TRBV9 and TRBJ1-6, is DSGVTQTPKHLITATGQRVTLRCSPRSGDLSVYWYQQSLDQGLQFLIQYYNGEERAKGNILERFSAQQFPDLHSELNLSSLELGDSALYFCASSVLNNSPLHFGNGTRLTVT.

This clone is a singleton in its sample. Other DNA sequences of this sample code for an identical CDR3. The chain's CDR3 is CAWSRDNTGELFF. The CDR3 region has the DNA TGTGCCTGGAGTAGAGATAACACCGGGGAGCTGTTTTTT. V usage is TRBV30 and J usage is TRBJ2-2; no definite D call. CDR3 size: 13 residues. With 2 bases removed from V and 2 bases from J, the gap between germline ends came to 6 bases. Germline lookup yields CDR1 GTSNPN and CDR2 SVGIG (reference sequence).